This TCR beta chain was captured by sequencing in a study of shared clonotypes between healthy human individuals. The CDR3 spans 14 residues. V lost 0 bases to trimming and J lost 6 bases, with 12 bases between them. Germline V gene data show CDR1 as GTSNPN and CDR2 as SVGIG (reference sequence). A CD45RA+ naive subset and a CD45RA-negative memory subset were split from CD4+ cells. Per sorted-subset replicate PCR, input was around 200 ng DNA, representing roughly 28,000 T cell genomes. TCRdb keeps only in-frame clones here, not all; method: immunoSEQ multiplex PCR. The sample includes around 1,100,000 clones, roughly 80% seen only once; the top ten take almost 0.9%.

V is TRBV30 and J is TRBJ1-5, with a weak D call TRBD1 (5 bases). Sequenced sample: memory CD4+ T cells from PBMCs. Described subset: CD45RA-negative fraction. The sequence was collected from a young man in good health. Some clones in this sample may be carry-over from other donors' samples. CDR3 protein: CAWSVSAGGQPQHF. The CDR3, as DNA: TGTGCCTGGAGTGTAAGCGCCGGGGGTCAGCCCCAGCATTTT.